This TCR beta chain was documented in a study of early T cells in non-severe SARS-CoV-2 infection. Study summary: Unpaired chains resulted from sequencing bulk RNA of unsorted whole blood.

One entry per CDR3 protein, called by TCRdb with MiXCR from the 5' RACE reads. This sample has around 61,000 distinct CDR3 sequences, with approximately 10% found just once. CDR3 size: 16 residues. The germline gives CDR1 SGHVS, CDR2 FNYEAQ. V trimming: 5 bases; J trimming: 0 bases; junction bases outside the gene matches: 8. This clonotype has a handful of counts. The J gene is TRBJ1-1, the V gene TRBV7-6, with 8 nucleotides matching TRBD1. The sequence was collected from an adult who was a healthcare worker with PCR-confirmed SARS-CoV-2 infection or an uninfected control (not recorded which). Sequencing input: whole blood. The CDR3 DNA sequence: TGTGCCAGCAGCATCGGGACAGGAGGCTTGAACACTGAAGCTTTCTTT. It codes for CASSIGTGGLNTEAFF.